This TCR beta chain came from a study of cytomegalovirus exposure and HLA in healthy donors. Whole-study context: Later analysis reported that the approximately 120 validation repertoires shared the platform of the roughly 670 first-cohort repertoires.

This clone was detected once. The antigen is undetermined. The data were produced by immunoSEQ multiplex PCR, yet TCRdb's version contains in-frame clones alone and is incomplete. The sample has a few hundred thousand clones, around 89% seen once; the top ten hold about 0.85%. Findings and caveats of the study: Generally TCR sequences proved uncommon, though certain public TCRs appeared in numerous donors. Specificity of three CMV-associated chains for CMV antigens was verified in vitro. Listed as cytomegalovirus-associated were more than 150 TCR beta chains.

The CDR3 totals 14 residues. Germline CDR1 and CDR2: LNHDA and SQIVND (reference sequence). V lost 9 bases and J lost 7, with 21 bases in between. Sequencing was done on a sample of PBMCs. The V and J genes are TRBV19 and TRBJ1-2, with D perhaps TRBD1 (6 bases). The clonotype comes from a woman under 30 in good health and CMV-seronegative. The CDR3, as DNA: TGTGCCAGCGCCCAGGGGCCGATTTCGGCTGGCTACACCTTC. As protein: CASAQGPISAGYTF. Filled out from reference TRBV19 and TRBJ1-2, the complete variable domain reads DGGITQSPKYLFRKEGQNVTLSCEQNLNHDAMYWYRQDPGQGLRLIYYSQIVNDFQKGDIAEGYSVSREKKESFPLTVTSAQKNPTAFYLCASAQGPISAGYTFGSGTRLTVV.